This T cell receptor beta chain appears in the sequencing data of a study of T cell repertoires in cytomegalovirus infection. Overall study: CMV infection and matching HLA type were both indicated by public TCR beta signatures.

This clonotype was counted many times. The antigen is undetermined. TCRdb redid the calling of the reads with MiXCR, one entry per CDR3 protein. This table has fewer than 550,000 distinct CDR3 sequences, about 10% appearing once. General study points: In two of eight donors, the top clonotype was HLA-C-restricted CMV-specific.

The CDR3 loop spans 15 amino acids. Germline assignment: CDR1 SEHNR and CDR2 FQNEAQ (reference sequence). The V and J ends lost 6 bases and 2 bases respectively, with 17 bases between them. This chain joins TRBV7-9 and TRBJ2-7; a possible D gene is TRBD1 (5 bases). The sequence derives from a human donor in good health (CMV status not recorded). Some clones in this sample may be carry-over from other donors' samples. Sequenced input: PBMCs. DNA for the CDR3: TGTGCCAGCAGTCACGTGGCAGGGCCTACCTACGAGCAGTACTTC. Its translation is CASSHVAGPTYEQYF.